This entry is about one T cell receptor (beta chain). The sample belongs to a study of beta chain features in type 1 diabetes. Expressed TCRB transcripts were sequenced because the entire RNA isolate underwent reverse transcription. Produced via immunoSEQ multiplex PCR; TCRdb's table is partial and in-frame only. The table lists 40,000 or so clones, approximately 56% of them singletons. The trim removed 3 bases at V and 7 bases at J, leaving 6 bases unmatched. Germline V gene data show CDR1 as LNHDA and CDR2 as SQIVND (reference sequence). This CDR3 has 15 amino acids. The V gene is TRBV19, the J gene TRBJ2-7; the match to TRBD2 covers 13 bases. Sequenced sample: Tregs from blood. The source of this sequence is a woman between 18 and 29 years old in good health. The CDR3 region has the DNA TGTGCCAGTAGTATCCGGACTAGCGGGAGTAAAGAGCAGTACTTC. Residues: CASSIRTSGSKEQYF.